Described below is a single T cell receptor (beta chain) sequence and its context. The antigen remains unidentified. This entry is derived from a study of T cell responses to AZD1222 COVID-19 vaccine. Sequencing used immunoSEQ multiplex PCR; TCRdb keeps in-frame clones, though not all of them. The table lists fewer than 110,000 clones, over 75% of them singletons. Overall study findings and caveats: In all cases, repertoires were sampled only after the peak T cell response. There were vaccine-associated CD4 TCRs across spike, dominant at 160-218 and 743-854. Baseline seropositives among AZD1222 recipients totaled only five or six. The donor cohort was predominantly white British with a female majority, and clonal diversity may have been underestimated.

Sequenced material: peripheral blood, taken 28 days after the second AZD1222 dose. The source is an adult who received the AZD1222 COVID-19 vaccine.

CDR3 DNA: TGTGCCAGCAGCCGCGGTCAAACACCACCAAACTATGGCTACACCTTC. This sequence encodes CASSRGQTPPNYGYTF. The chain has TRBV3-1 (or the pseudogene TRBV3-2) and TRBJ1-2; no definite D call. The germline V gene has CDR1 LGHDT and CDR2 YNNKEL (reference sequence). The CDR3 has 16 residues. Trimming pared 4 bases from V and 2 bases from J, leaving 17 bases between.